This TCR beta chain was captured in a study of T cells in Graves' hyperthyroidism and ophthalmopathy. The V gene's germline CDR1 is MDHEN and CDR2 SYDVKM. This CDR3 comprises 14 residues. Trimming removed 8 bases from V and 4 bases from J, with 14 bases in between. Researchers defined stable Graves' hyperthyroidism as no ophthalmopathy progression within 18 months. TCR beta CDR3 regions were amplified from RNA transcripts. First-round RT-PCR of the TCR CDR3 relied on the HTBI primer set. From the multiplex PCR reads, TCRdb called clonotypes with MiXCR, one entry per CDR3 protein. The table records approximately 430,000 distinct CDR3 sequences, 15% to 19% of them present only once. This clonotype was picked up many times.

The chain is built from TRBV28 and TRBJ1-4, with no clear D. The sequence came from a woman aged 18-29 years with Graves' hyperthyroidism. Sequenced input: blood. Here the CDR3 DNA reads TGTGCCAGCGGAGGGAGAATTGATAATGAAAAACTGTTTTTT. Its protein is CASGGRIDNEKLFF.